This T cell receptor (beta chain) was recovered during a study of blood T cell repertoires in COVID-19. The wider study: The origin of the acute and convalescent COVID-19 samples was the United States, Italy and Spain.

Clones were read by immunoSEQ multiplex PCR, and TCRdb kept only the in-frame ones, dropping some. The sample yields some 180,000 clones, 88% seen once. The germline V gene encodes CDR1 SQVTM and CDR2 ANQGSEA. Trimming at V came to 3 bases and at J to 4 bases, leaving 13 bases not matched to a gene. The CDR3 has 16 amino acids. The rearrangement joins TRBV29-1 to TRBJ2-5; 8 bases fit TRBD1. The origin of this receptor is a man aged 50-60 years with COVID-19, enrolled during active disease. Sequenced input: peripheral blood. In DNA, the CDR3 is TGCAGCGTTGAGTGGGGGGTCAGGGGGCTTGGAGAGACCCAGTACTTC. Translating gives CSVEWGVRGLGETQYF.